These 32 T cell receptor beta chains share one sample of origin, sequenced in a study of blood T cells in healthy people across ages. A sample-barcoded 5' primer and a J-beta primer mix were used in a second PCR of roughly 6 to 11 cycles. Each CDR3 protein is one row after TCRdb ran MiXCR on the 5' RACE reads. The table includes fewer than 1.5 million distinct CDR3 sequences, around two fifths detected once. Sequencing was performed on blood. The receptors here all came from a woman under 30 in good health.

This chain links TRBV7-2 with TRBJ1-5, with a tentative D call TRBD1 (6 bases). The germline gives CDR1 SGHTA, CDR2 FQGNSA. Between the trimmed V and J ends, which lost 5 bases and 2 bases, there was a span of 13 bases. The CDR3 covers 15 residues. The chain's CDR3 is CASSVGGSGNQPQHF. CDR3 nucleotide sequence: TGTGCCAGCAGCGTAGGGGGTAGTGGCAATCAGCCCCAGCATTTT. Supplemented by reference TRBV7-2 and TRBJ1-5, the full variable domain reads GAGVSQSPSNKVTEKGKDVELRCDPISGHTALYWYRQSLGQGLEFLIYFQGNSAPDKSGLPSDRFSAERTGGSVSTLTIQRTQQEDSAVYLCASSVGGSGNQPQHFGDGTRLSIL.

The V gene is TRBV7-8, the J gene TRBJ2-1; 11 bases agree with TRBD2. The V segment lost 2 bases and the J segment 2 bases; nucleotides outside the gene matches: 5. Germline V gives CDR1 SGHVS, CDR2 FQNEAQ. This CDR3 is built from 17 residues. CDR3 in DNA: TGTGCCAGCAGCTTAACTAGCGGGGGTATTACCTACAATGAGCAGTTCTTC. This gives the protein CASSLTSGGITYNEQFF.

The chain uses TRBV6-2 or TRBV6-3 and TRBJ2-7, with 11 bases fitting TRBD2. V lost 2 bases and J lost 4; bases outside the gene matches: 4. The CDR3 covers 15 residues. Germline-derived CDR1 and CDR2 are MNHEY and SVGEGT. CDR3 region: CASSYPASGRYEQYF. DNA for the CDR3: TGTGCCAGCAGTTACCCGGCTAGCGGGAGGTACGAGCAGTACTTC.

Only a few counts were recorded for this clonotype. In DNA, the CDR3 is TGTGCCAGCAGCTTCTTCCTGACTGGGGCGGCTCGCGAGCAGTACTTC. This gives the protein CASSFFLTGAAREQYF. This chain links TRBV7-2 with TRBJ2-5; tentative D call: TRBD1 (5 bases). The DNA end favors TRBJ2-7, so the J call may be wrong. Germline CDR1 SGHTA, CDR2 FQGNSA. CDR3 length equals 16 residues.

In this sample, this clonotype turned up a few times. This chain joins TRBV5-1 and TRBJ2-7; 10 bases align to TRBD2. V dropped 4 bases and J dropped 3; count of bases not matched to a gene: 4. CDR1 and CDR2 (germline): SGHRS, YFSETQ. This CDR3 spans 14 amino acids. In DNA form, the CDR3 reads TGCGCCAGCAGCCGTAGCGGGAGGCTCTACGAGCAGTACTTC. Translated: CASSRSGRLYEQYF.

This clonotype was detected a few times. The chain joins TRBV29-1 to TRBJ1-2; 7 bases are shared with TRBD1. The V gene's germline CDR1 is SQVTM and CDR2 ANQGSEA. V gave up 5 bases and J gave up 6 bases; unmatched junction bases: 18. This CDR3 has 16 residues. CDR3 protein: CSVHVIQGGAYDGYTF. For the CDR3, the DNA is TGCAGCGTTCATGTCATCCAAGGGGGCGCATACGATGGCTACACCTTC.

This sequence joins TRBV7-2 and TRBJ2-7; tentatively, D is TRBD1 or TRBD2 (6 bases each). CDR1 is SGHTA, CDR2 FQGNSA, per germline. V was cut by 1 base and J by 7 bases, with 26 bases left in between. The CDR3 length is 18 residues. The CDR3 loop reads CASSLEGGAGPSYNEQYF. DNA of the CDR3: TGTGCCAGCAGCTTAGAAGGGGGTGCGGGACCATCCTACAATGAGCAGTACTTC.

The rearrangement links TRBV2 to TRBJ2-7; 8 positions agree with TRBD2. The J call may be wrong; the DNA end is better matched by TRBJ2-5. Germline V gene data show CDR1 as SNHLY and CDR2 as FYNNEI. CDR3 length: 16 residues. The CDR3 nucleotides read TGTGCCAGCACCCTATTTGGCGGGGGGAAGGGAGAGACCCAGTACTTC. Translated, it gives CASTLFGGGKGETQYF.

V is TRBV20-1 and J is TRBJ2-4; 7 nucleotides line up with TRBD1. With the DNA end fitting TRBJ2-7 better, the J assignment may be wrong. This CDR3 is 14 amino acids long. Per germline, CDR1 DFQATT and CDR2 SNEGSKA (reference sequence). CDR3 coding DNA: TGCAGTGCTAGTGTTTGGGGACAGCCCTACGAGCAGTACTTC. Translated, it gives CSASVWGQPYEQYF.

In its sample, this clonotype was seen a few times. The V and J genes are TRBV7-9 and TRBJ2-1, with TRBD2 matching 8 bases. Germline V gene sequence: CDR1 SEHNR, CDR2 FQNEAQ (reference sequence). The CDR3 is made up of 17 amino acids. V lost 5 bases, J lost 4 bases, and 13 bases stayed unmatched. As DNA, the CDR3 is TGTGCCAGCAGCAAGCTTGGCGCGGCTAGCGGGTACAATGAGCAGTTCTTC. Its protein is CASSKLGAASGYNEQFF.

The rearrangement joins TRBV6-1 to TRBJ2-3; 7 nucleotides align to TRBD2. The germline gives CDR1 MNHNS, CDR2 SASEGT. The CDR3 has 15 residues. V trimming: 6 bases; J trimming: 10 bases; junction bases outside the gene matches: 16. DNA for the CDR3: TGTGCCAGCAGCCCTGGGCGGGGGACTATAGTGCCGCAGTATTTT. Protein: CASSPGRGTIVPQYF.

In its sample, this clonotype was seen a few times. CDR3 sequence (DNA): TGTGCCAGCAGGCCGGCAGCCTCCTACGAGCAGTACTTC. Translating it yields CASRPAASYEQYF. V and J are TRBV12-3 or TRBV12-4 and TRBJ2-7; no clear D. The CDR3 has 13 amino acids. Between the trimmed V and J ends, which lost 6 bases and 0 bases, there was a span of 9 bases.

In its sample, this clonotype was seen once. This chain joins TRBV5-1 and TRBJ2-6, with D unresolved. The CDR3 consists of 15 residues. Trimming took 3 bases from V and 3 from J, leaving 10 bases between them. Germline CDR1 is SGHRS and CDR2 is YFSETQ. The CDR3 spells CASSWVTGGANVLTF. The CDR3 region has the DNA TGCGCCAGCAGCTGGGTAACGGGTGGGGCCAACGTCCTGACTTTC.

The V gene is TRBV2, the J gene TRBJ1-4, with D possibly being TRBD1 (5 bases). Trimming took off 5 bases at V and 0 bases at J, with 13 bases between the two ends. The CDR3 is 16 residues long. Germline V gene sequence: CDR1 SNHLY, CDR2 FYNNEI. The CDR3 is CASSRDSVATNEKLFF. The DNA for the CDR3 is TGTGCCAGCAGTAGAGACAGCGTTGCAACTAATGAAAAACTGTTTTTT.

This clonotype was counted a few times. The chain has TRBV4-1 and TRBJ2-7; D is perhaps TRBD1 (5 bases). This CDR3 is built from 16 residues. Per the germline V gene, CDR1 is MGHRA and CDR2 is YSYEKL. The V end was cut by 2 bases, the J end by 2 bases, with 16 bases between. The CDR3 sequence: CASSQKDSSGTYEQYF. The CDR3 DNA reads TGCGCCAGCAGCCAAAAAGATTCGTCAGGGACCTACGAGCAGTACTTC.

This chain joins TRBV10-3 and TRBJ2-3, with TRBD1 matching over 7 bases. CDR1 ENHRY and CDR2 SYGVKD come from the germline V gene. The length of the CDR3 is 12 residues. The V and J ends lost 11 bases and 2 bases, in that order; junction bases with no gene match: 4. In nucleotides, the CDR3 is TGTGCCGGCCAGGGGGACACAGATACGCAGTATTTT. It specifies CAGQGDTDTQYF.

The CDR3 DNA reads TGTGCCAGCAGTTCCCCGTCAGGGTCAGATACGCAGTATTTT. Encoded protein: CASSSPSGSDTQYF. This chain joins TRBV27 and TRBJ2-3; maybe TRBD1 (5 bases). The V and J ends lost 4 bases and 4 bases respectively, with 12 bases between them. In germline, CDR1 is MNHEY, CDR2 SMNVEV (reference sequence). The CDR3 totals 14 residues.

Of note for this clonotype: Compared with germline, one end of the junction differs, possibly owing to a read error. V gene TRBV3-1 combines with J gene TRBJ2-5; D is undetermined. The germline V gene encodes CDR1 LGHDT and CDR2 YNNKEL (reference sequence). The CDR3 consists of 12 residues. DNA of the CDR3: TGTGCCAGCACCCAAGTGAGAGAGACCCAGTACTTC. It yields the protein CASTQVRETQYF.

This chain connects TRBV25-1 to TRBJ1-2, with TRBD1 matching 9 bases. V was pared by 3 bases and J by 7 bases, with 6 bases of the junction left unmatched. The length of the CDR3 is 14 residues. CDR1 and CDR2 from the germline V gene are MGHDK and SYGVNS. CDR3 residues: CASSEYRGLGGYTF. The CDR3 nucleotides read TGTGCCAGCAGTGAGTACAGGGGGCTCGGTGGCTACACCTTC.

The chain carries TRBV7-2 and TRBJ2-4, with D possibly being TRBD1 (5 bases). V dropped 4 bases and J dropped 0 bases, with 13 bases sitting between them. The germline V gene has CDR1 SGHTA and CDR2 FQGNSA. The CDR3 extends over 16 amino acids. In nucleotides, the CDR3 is TGTGCCAGCAGCTCGACAGTGTACCTAGCCAAAAACATTCAGTACTTC. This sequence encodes CASSSTVYLAKNIQYF.

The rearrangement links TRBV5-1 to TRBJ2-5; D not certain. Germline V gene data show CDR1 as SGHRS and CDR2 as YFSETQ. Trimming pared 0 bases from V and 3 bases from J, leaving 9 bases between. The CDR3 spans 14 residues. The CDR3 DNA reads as TGCGCCAGCAGCTTGGAGGGCCTCGAAGAGACCCAGTACTTC. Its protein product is CASSLEGLEETQYF.

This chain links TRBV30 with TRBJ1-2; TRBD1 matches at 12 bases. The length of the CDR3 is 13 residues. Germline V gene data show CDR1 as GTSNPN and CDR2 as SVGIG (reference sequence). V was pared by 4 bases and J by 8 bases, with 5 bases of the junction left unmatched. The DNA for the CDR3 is TGTGCCTGGACCGGGACAGGGGGCCGCGGCTACACCTTC. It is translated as CAWTGTGGRGYTF.

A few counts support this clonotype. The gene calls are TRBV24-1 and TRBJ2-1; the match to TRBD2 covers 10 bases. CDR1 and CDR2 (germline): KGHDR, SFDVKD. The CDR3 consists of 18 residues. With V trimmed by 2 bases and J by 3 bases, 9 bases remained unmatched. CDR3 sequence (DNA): TGTGCCACCAGTGATTCGGCTAGCGGGAGTAGGGGCTACAATGAGCAGTTCTTC. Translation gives CATSDSASGSRGYNEQFF.

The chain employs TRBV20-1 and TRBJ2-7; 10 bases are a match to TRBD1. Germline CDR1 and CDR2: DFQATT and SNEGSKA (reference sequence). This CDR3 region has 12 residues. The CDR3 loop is CGGQGGSYEQYF. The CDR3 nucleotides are TGCGGTGGACAGGGGGGTTCTTACGAGCAGTACTTC.

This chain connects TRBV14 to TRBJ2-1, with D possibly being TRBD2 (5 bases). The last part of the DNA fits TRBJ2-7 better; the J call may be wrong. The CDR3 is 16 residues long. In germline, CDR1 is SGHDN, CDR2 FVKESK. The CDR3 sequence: CASSQDAGAWYNEQYF. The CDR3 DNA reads TGTGCCAGCAGCCAAGATGCGGGCGCGTGGTACAATGAGCAGTACTTC.

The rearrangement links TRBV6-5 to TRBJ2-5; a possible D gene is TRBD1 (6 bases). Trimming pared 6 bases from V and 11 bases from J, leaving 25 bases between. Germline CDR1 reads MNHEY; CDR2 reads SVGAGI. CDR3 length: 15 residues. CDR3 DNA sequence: TGTGCCAGCAGGCTTACAGGGTTACGAATCAATGAGCAGTACTTC. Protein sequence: CASRLTGLRINEQYF.

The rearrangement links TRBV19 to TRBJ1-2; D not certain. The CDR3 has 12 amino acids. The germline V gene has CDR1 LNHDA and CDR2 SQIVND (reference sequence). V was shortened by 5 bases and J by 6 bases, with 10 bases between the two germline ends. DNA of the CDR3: TGTGCCAGTAGTGTCAGTCAAGATGGCTACACCTTC. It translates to CASSVSQDGYTF.

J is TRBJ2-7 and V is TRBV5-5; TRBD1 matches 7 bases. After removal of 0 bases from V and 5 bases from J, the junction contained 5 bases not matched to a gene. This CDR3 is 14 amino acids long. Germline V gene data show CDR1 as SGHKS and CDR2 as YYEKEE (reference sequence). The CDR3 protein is CASSLATGPDEQYV. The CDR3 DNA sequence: TGTGCCAGCAGCTTGGCGACAGGGCCCGACGAGCAGTACGTC.

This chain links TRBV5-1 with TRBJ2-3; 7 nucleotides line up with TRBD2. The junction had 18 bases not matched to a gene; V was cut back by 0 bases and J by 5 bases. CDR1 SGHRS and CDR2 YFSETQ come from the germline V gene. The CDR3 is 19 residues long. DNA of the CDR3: TGCGCCAGCAGCTTGGCAGTGGGTGTAGTAGCGGGTCGGGAAGATACGCAGTATTTT. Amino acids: CASSLAVGVVAGREDTQYF.

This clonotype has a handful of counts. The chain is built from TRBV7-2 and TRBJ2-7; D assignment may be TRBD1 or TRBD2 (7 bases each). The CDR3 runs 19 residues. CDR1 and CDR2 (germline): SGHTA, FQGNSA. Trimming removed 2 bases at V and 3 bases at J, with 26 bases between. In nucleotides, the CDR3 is TGTGCCAGCAGCTTAAGCGGGACAGCAGAGTACAGGGACCTCTACGAGCAGTACTTC. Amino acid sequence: CASSLSGTAEYRDLYEQYF.

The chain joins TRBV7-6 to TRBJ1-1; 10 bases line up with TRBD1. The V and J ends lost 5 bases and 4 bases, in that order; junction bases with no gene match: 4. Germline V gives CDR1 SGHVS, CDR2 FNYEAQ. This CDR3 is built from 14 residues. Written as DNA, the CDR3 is TGTGCCAGCAGCGAGGACAGGGGGGTCACTGAAGCTTTCTTT. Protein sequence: CASSEDRGVTEAFF.

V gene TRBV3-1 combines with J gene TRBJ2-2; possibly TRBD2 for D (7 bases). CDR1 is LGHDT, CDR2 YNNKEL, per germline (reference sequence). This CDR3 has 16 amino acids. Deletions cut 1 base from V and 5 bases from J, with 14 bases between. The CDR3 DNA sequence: TGTGCCAGCAGCCAAGCTAGGGGGGGAGTGACCGGGGAGCTGTTTTTT. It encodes CASSQARGGVTGELFF.